This passage covers 32 T cell receptor beta chains from one sample sequenced in a study of cytomegalovirus exposure and HLA in healthy donors. Method: immunoSEQ multiplex PCR; TCRdb's copy keeps in-frame clones and lacks some. The table records more than 250,000 clones, roughly 85% of them present only once. The sequencing sample was made of PBMCs. The receptors shown here come from a woman younger than 30 in good health and CMV-seronegative.

V usage is TRBV5-5 and J usage is TRBJ2-3, with D maybe TRBD1 (6 bases). CDR1 is SGHKS, CDR2 YYEKEE, per germline (reference sequence). The CDR3 is 13 amino acids. V was shortened by 3 bases and J by 4 bases, with 9 bases between the two germline ends. DNA of the CDR3: TGTGCCAGCAGCTCTACAGGGCCAGATACGCAGTATTTT. Protein sequence: CASSSTGPDTQYF.

The genes are TRBV27 and TRBJ2-1, with 8 bases fitting TRBD2. The V segment lost 4 bases and the J segment 7 bases; nucleotides outside the gene matches: 9. From germline, CDR1 is MNHEY and CDR2 SMNVEV (reference sequence). CDR3 length equals 15 residues. The CDR3 is CASSSPGLDYNEQFF. As DNA, the CDR3 is TGTGCCAGCAGTTCCCCGGGACTAGACTATAATGAGCAGTTCTTC.

This chain joins TRBV7-2 and TRBJ2-7, with 7 bases lining up with TRBD1. The germline V gene has CDR1 SGHTA and CDR2 FQGNSA. J gave up 5 bases and V 4 bases, and 8 bases lay outside the gene matches. The CDR3 consists of 14 residues. CDR3 in amino acids: CASSSTGQSDEQYF. DNA for the CDR3: TGTGCCAGCAGCTCCACGGGACAGTCGGACGAGCAGTACTTC.

The chain recombines TRBV7-3 with TRBJ1-2; D might be TRBD1 (5 bases). Germline V gene sequence: CDR1 SGHTA, CDR2 FQGTGA. The CDR3 runs 15 residues. Trimming stripped 1 base from V and 6 bases from J, with 15 bases between. For the CDR3, the DNA is TGTGCCAGCAGCTTAAGCTCGGGGGGAGCGGATGGCTACACCTTC. Its translation is CASSLSSGGADGYTF.

The rearrangement links TRBV6-5 to TRBJ1-1; D might be TRBD1 (5 bases). Trimming left V 6 bases short and J 7 bases short, with 18 bases between. Germline values: CDR1 MNHEY, CDR2 SVGAGI. This CDR3 has 14 residues. CDR3 DNA sequence: TGTGCCAGCAGCCCGGATCCAGCCCAGGGTGAAGCTTTCTTT. Its protein is CASSPDPAQGEAFF.

The V call is TRBV28, the J call TRBJ2-6; D is ambiguous. In germline, CDR1 is MDHEN, CDR2 SYDVKM. This CDR3 is 14 amino acids long. V lost 6 bases to trimming and J lost 0 bases, with 6 bases between them. CDR3: CASSYFSGANVLTF. The DNA of the CDR3 is TGTGCCAGCAGCTATTTCTCTGGGGCCAACGTCCTGACTTTC.

V gene TRBV6-1 combines with J gene TRBJ2-7; 8 nucleotides match TRBD1. The CDR3 consists of 14 residues. V shed 3 bases, J shed 2 bases, and the junction held 3 bases outside the gene matches. Germline CDR1 is MNHNS and CDR2 is SASEGT. CDR3 sequence (DNA): TGTGCCAGCAGTGAGGACAGGGCCCCCTACGAGCAGTACTTC. It is translated as CASSEDRAPYEQYF.

This chain connects TRBV2 to TRBJ2-3, with D possibly TRBD2 on 6 matching bases. Trimming removed 7 bases from V and 0 bases from J, with 11 bases in between. CDR3 length: 14 amino acids. Germline CDR1 reads SNHLY; CDR2 reads FYNNEI. The CDR3 region has the DNA TGTGCCAGCAAGGGCGGGGTAAGCACAGATACGCAGTATTTT. Its translation: CASKGGVSTDTQYF.

The rearrangement joins TRBV4-2 to TRBJ1-4; the D is unclear. The CDR3 loop spans 15 amino acids. The germline CDR1 and CDR2 sequences are LGHNA and YNFKEQ. Trimming left V 0 bases short and J 8 bases short, with 13 bases between. CDR3 DNA sequence: TGTGCCAGCAGCCAAGATCGTTCCGGGGAGGAAAAACTGTTTTTT. Protein sequence: CASSQDRSGEEKLFF.

V usage is TRBV19 and J usage is TRBJ2-6; tentative D call: TRBD1 (6 bases). Germline lookup yields CDR1 LNHDA and CDR2 SQIVND (reference sequence). This CDR3 comprises 16 residues. V lost 7 bases and J 0 bases, leaving 13 bases between the germline ends. The DNA of the CDR3 is TGTGCCAGTACCGCGACAGGCAACTCTGGGGCCAACGTCCTGACTTTC. Residues: CASTATGNSGANVLTF.

This chain connects TRBV4-3 to TRBJ1-2, with 7 bases that match TRBD1. From germline, CDR1 is LGHNA and CDR2 YSLEER. J lost 8 bases, V lost 0 bases, and 12 bases had no gene match. The CDR3 sequence is 16 residues long. CDR3: CASSQDLGQTSRGYTF. The CDR3 coding sequence is TGCGCCAGCAGCCAAGATCTGGGACAGACTTCCAGGGGCTACACCTTC.

The chain employs TRBV10-3 and TRBJ2-1; D is possibly TRBD2 (6 bases). The CDR3 length is 14 residues. The germline V and J ends were trimmed by 6 bases and 3 bases, with 12 bases remaining between them. Germline CDR1 ENHRY, CDR2 SYGVKD. The CDR3: CAIRGWGLYNEQFF. In DNA, the CDR3 is TGTGCCATCAGGGGATGGGGACTCTACAATGAGCAGTTCTTC.

The V call is TRBV27, the J call TRBJ2-1; TRBD1 agrees at 7 bases. Germline CDR1 and CDR2: MNHEY and SMNVEV (reference sequence). Germline trimming cut 4 bases from V and 9 bases from J; bases unmatched to any gene: 9. CDR3 length: 14 amino acids. The CDR3 DNA reads TGTGCCAGCAGTTCCCACAGGGGTAACTCTGAGCAGTTCTTC. Translating it yields CASSSHRGNSEQFF.

This sequence joins TRBV2 and TRBJ2-3; a possible D gene is TRBD1 (5 bases). Trimming cost V 5 bases and J 4 bases, with 13 bases left between them. Germline V gene sequence: CDR1 SNHLY, CDR2 FYNNEI. The CDR3 runs to 14 residues. CDR3 in DNA: TGTGCCAGCAGTCAGGGTATGATCGCAGATACGCAGTATTTT. Its translation is CASSQGMIADTQYF.

The gene calls are TRBV4-3 and TRBJ2-7; 9 nucleotides align to TRBD2. The V and J ends lost 1 base and 2 bases, in that order; junction bases with no gene match: 18. The germline gives CDR1 LGHNA, CDR2 YSLEER. This CDR3 is 20 amino acids long. The CDR3 reads CASSQASPGRALAGPYEQYF. CDR3 bases: TGCGCCAGCAGCCAAGCTAGTCCGGGGAGGGCACTAGCGGGTCCCTACGAGCAGTACTTC.

The chain recombines TRBV6-6 with TRBJ2-7, with D maybe TRBD2 (5 bases). V shed 7 bases and J shed 2 bases, with 18 bases lying between them. Germline V gives CDR1 MNHNY, CDR2 SVGAGI (reference sequence). This CDR3 has 15 amino acids. CDR3 coding DNA: TGTGCCAGCACCCTAGGCATTGCGGAGGCCTACGAGCAGTACTTC. This codes for CASTLGIAEAYEQYF.

The chain joins TRBV4-3 to TRBJ2-5; 9 nucleotides line up with TRBD2. Germline values: CDR1 LGHNA, CDR2 YSLEER. The CDR3 consists of 16 residues. Trimming took 2 bases from V and 4 from J; bases not matched to a gene: 8. The CDR3 region is CASSQSGGRAPETQYF. CDR3 nucleotide sequence: TGCGCCAGCAGCCAATCTGGCGGGAGGGCCCCAGAGACCCAGTACTTC.

The chain combines TRBV21-1 with TRBJ2-7; the table's TRBD2 call for D was not verified on the DNA. TRBV21-1 represents a pseudogene. There are 15 residues in the CDR3. CDR3 DNA: TGTGCCAGCAGTCGCGATAAGGCGGATTCCTACGAGCAGTACTTC. Its translation: CASSRDKADSYEQYF.

This chain uses TRBV18 with TRBJ2-7, with TRBD1 identical over 7 bases. This CDR3 has 14 amino acids. The germline V gene has CDR1 KGHSH and CDR2 LQKENI. J gave up 2 bases and V 5 bases, and 6 bases lay outside the gene matches. CDR3 sequence reads: CASSGNRGPYEQYF. CDR3 DNA sequence: TGTGCCAGCTCAGGAAACAGGGGCCCCTACGAGCAGTACTTC.

The CDR3 reads CASTGLAETYEQYF. The CDR3 DNA reads TGTGCCAGCACCGGACTAGCGGAGACCTACGAGCAGTACTTC. This rearrangement joins TRBV11-2 to TRBJ2-7, with TRBD2 identical over 10 bases. This CDR3 comprises 14 residues. Germline CDR1 and CDR2: SGHAT and FQNNGV. The J segment lost 2 bases and the V segment lost 7 bases, leaving 5 bases of the junction unmatched. Drawing the rest from reference TRBV11-2 and TRBJ2-7, the complete variable domain is EAGVAQSPRYKIIEKRQSVAFWCNPISGHATLYWYQQILGQGPKLLIQFQNNGVVDDSQLPKDRFSAERLKGVDSTLKIQPAKLEDSAVYLCASTGLAETYEQYFGPGTRLTVT.

This clone was picked up a small number of times. The rearrangement uses TRBV10-3 and TRBJ2-7; the match to TRBD2 covers 8 bases. The V segment lost 3 bases and the J segment 9 bases; nucleotides outside the gene matches: 4. The CDR3 totals 12 residues. Germline V gene data show CDR1 as ENHRY and CDR2 as SYGVKD. The CDR3 spells CAISEREGSQYF. Here the CDR3 DNA reads TGTGCCATCAGTGAACGGGAGGGATCGCAGTACTTC.

The chain is built from TRBV7-9 and TRBJ1-2; D gene unclear. The V gene lost 4 bases and the J gene lost 1 base, with 16 bases spanning the gap. The germline V gene has CDR1 SEHNR and CDR2 FQNEAQ (reference sequence). This CDR3 region has 16 residues. The CDR3 nucleotides are TGTGCCAGCAGCTCTCCAGTGGGCCACTTTAACTATGGCTACACCTTC. Its translation is CASSSPVGHFNYGYTF.

This chain uses TRBV29-1 with TRBJ2-5; 7 positions agree with TRBD1. CDR1 SQVTM and CDR2 ANQGSEA come from the germline V gene. Unmatched junction bases numbered 5, after V lost 6 bases and J lost 4 bases. The CDR3 runs 12 residues. The DNA of the CDR3 is TGCAGCGTCGACAGGGACCCAGAGACCCAGTACTTC. It is translated as CSVDRDPETQYF.

The chain carries TRBV28 and TRBJ1-5; 9 bases map to TRBD1. There are 16 residues in the CDR3. V gave up 6 bases and J gave up 0 bases; unmatched junction bases: 6. Germline assignment: CDR1 MDHEN and CDR2 SYDVKM. The CDR3: CASRTGTGFSNQPQHF. CDR3 coding DNA: TGTGCCAGCAGAACCGGGACAGGGTTTAGCAATCAGCCCCAGCATTTT.

The chain joins TRBV2 to TRBJ2-5, with TRBD2 matching over 12 bases. The CDR3 is 14 residues long. J gave up 5 bases and V 10 bases, and 8 bases lay outside the gene matches. Germline V gives CDR1 SNHLY, CDR2 FYNNEI. Written as DNA, the CDR3 is TGTGCCATCACGAGACTAGCGGGAGTGGAGACCCAGTACTTC. This sequence encodes CAITRLAGVETQYF.

V is TRBV7-6 and J is TRBJ2-3; no reliable D call. Trimming left V 4 bases short and J 0 bases short, with 11 bases between. The germline V gene has CDR1 SGHVS and CDR2 FNYEAQ. This CDR3 has 15 amino acids. The CDR3 protein is CASSSSRLSTDTQYF. For the CDR3, the DNA is TGTGCCAGCAGCTCCAGCAGGCTTAGCACAGATACGCAGTATTTT.

The rearrangement joins TRBV5-8 to TRBJ2-7; 15 nucleotides agree with TRBD2. V shed 7 bases, J shed 0 bases, and the junction held 8 bases outside the gene matches. CDR3 size: 17 residues. The germline gives CDR1 SGHTS, CDR2 YDEGEE. The CDR3 sequence: CASQPGTSGRSSYEQYF. CDR3 nucleotide sequence: TGTGCCAGCCAGCCGGGGACTAGCGGGAGGTCCTCCTACGAGCAGTACTTC.

V usage is TRBV4-2 and J usage is TRBJ2-2; D remains ambiguous. The germline V and J ends were trimmed by 0 bases and 3 bases, with 11 bases remaining between them. In germline, CDR1 is LGHNA, CDR2 YNFKEQ. The CDR3 is 16 residues long. The CDR3 loop is CASSQDTVSDTGELFF. The DNA for the CDR3 is TGTGCCAGCAGCCAAGATACAGTATCAGACACCGGGGAGCTGTTTTTT.

The chain carries TRBV15 and TRBJ1-1; perhaps TRBD1 as D (5 bases). Germline values: CDR1 LNHNV, CDR2 YYDKDF (reference sequence). The CDR3 is 16 residues long. Trimming left V 0 bases short and J 6 bases short, with 17 bases between. The CDR3 loop is CATSREGMAREAEAFF. CDR3 in DNA: TGTGCCACCAGCAGAGAAGGTATGGCCAGGGAGGCTGAAGCTTTCTTT. Based on the CDR3 plus reference TRBV15 and TRBJ1-1, the full variable domain is DAMVIQNPRYQVTQFGKPVTLSCSQTLNHNVMYWYQQKSSQAPKLLFHYYDKDFNNEADTPDNFQSRRPNTSFCFLDIRSPGLGDTAMYLCATSREGMAREAEAFFGQGTRLTVV.

The chain combines TRBV5-8 with TRBJ2-5; weak D call: TRBD1 (5 bases). V was shortened by 6 bases and J by 3 bases, with 18 bases between the two germline ends. The CDR3 length is 15 residues. Germline loops: CDR1 SGHTS, CDR2 YDEGEE. CDR3 loop: CASTLPAGHEETQYF. CDR3 nucleotides: TGTGCCAGCACCCTGCCAGCAGGGCATGAAGAGACCCAGTACTTC.

The J gene is TRBJ2-5, the V gene TRBV5-1, with D maybe TRBD1 (6 bases). Germline V gene data show CDR1 as SGHRS and CDR2 as YFSETQ. The V gene lost 4 bases and the J gene lost 2 bases, with 12 bases spanning the gap. The length of the CDR3 is 14 residues. The CDR3 region has the DNA TGCGCCAGCAGCCTGCCGACAGGTCAAGAGACCCAGTACTTC. As protein: CASSLPTGQETQYF.

The chain combines TRBV6-5 with TRBJ2-3; D perhaps matches TRBD1 (6 bases). This CDR3 has 14 amino acids. Trimming shortened V by 5 bases and J by 2 bases, and 11 bases separated the two germline ends. The germline gives CDR1 MNHEY, CDR2 SVGAGI. CDR3 region: CASSEDRDTDTQYF. The CDR3 nucleotides are TGTGCCAGCAGTGAGGACAGAGACACAGATACGCAGTATTTT.